The source of this T cell receptor beta chain is a study of blood T cells in healthy people across ages. Study-wide results and caveats: Naive and antigen-experienced cells could not be conclusively compared, given unsorted PBMCs. It was held that diversity estimates obtained from one million T cells represented underestimates.

Primers used in a second PCR of roughly 6 to 11 cycles were a sample-barcoded 5' primer and a J-beta primer mix. TCRdb called the 5' RACE reads again in MiXCR, with one record for every CDR3 protein. The table lists roughly 1,300,000 distinct CDR3 sequences, roughly 64% of them singletons. A remark on this clonotype: Its antigen is undetermined.

The source of this sequence is a man between 18 and 29 years old in good health. Sequences were obtained from blood.

This CDR3 reads CASRKAGRTDTQYF. CDR3 nucleotides: TGTGCCAGCAGAAAGGCGGGCCGCACAGATACGCAGTATTTT. The genes are TRBV25-1 and TRBJ2-3; D is possibly TRBD2 (5 bases). The ends were cut back, 6 bases at V and 1 base at J, with 11 bases in the middle. The germline V gene encodes CDR1 MGHDK and CDR2 SYGVNS. CDR3 length: 14 residues.